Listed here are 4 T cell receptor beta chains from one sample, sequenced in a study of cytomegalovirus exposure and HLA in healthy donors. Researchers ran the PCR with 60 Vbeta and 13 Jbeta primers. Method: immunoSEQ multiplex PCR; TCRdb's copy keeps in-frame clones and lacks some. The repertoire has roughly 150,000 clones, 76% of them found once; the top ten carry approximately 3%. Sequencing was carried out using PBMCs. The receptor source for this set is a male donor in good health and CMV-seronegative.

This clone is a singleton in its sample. This chain's CDR3 is CASSFLGGNTEAFF. The CDR3 region has the DNA TGTGCCAGCAGTTTTCTGGGAGGGAACACTGAAGCTTTCTTT. This chain connects TRBV27 to TRBJ1-1; no reliable D call. This CDR3 contains 14 residues. Germline loops: CDR1 MNHEY, CDR2 SMNVEV (reference sequence). The V end was cut by 3 bases, the J end by 1 base, with 9 bases between.

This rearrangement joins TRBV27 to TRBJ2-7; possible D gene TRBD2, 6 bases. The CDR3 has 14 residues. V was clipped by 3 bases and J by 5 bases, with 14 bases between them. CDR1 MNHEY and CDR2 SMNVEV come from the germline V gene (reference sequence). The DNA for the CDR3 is TGTGCCAGCAGTTTGATGGCGGGGAACGACGAGCAGTACTTC. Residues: CASSLMAGNDEQYF.

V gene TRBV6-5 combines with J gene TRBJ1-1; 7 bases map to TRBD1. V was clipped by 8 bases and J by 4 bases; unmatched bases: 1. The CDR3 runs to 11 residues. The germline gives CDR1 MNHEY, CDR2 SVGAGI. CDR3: CASDRATEAFF. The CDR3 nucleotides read TGTGCCAGCGACAGGGCCACTGAAGCTTTCTTT.

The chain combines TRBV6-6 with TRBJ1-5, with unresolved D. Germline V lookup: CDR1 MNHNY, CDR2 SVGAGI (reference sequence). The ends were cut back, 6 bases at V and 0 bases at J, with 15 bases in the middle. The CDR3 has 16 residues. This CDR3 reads CASSRVPYVSNQPQHF. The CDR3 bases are TGTGCCAGCAGCCGGGTCCCTTATGTTAGCAATCAGCCCCAGCATTTT.